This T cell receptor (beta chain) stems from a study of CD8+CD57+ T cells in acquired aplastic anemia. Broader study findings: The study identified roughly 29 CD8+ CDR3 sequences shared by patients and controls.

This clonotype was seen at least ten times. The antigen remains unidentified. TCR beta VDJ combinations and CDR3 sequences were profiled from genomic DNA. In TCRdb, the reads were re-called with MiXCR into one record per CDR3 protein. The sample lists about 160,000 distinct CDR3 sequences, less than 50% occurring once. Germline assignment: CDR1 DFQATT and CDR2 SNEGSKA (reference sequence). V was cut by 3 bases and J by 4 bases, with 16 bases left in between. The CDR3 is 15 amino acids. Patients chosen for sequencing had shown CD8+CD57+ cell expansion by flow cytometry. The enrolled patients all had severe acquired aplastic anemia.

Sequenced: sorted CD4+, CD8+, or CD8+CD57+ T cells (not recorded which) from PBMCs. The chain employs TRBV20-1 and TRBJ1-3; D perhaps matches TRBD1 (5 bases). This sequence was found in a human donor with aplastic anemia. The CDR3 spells CSARGPRAPGNTIYF. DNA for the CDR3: TGCAGTGCTAGGGGCCCCAGGGCACCGGGAAACACCATATATTTT.